The 26 T cell receptor beta chains listed next were all sequenced from one sample in a study of molecular identifiers for immune sequencing clone quantification. One entry per CDR3 protein results from TCRdb running MiXCR on the PCR reads. The table has about half a million distinct CDR3 sequences, roughly 26% seen once. Sequenced input: naive CD8+ T cells from blood, with Jurkat cell RNA spiked in. Indicated subset: FACS-sorted CD8+CD4-CCR7+CD45RA+ naive T cells. The receptors were gathered from a human donor in good health. Some libraries in this study had Jurkat cell RNA spiked in.

The chain is built from TRBV19 and TRBJ2-7; perhaps TRBD2 as D (6 bases). The CDR3 extends over 14 amino acids. Trimming removed 7 bases at V and 1 base at J, with 14 bases between. The germline V gene encodes CDR1 LNHDA and CDR2 SQIVND (reference sequence). CDR3 residues: CASNAGPRSYEQYF. DNA for the CDR3: TGTGCCAGTAATGCGGGGCCACGTTCCTACGAGCAGTACTTC.

A note on this clonotype: A read error may explain this, as a much larger clone is one base away. V and J are TRBV12-3 or TRBV12-4 and TRBJ2-3; TRBD1 or TRBD2 may be the D gene (6 bases each). The CDR3 consists of 16 residues. Trimming stripped 5 bases from V and 4 bases from J, with 19 bases between. The CDR3 sequence: CASSPTGTGDADTQYF. The CDR3, as DNA: TGTGCCAGCAGTCCGACAGGTACGGGGGACGCAGATACGCAGTATTTT.

This clonotype was picked up a small number of times. One junction end disagrees with the germline gene, perhaps due to a read error. The chain joins TRBV27 to TRBJ2-2; D is perhaps TRBD2 (5 bases). The CDR3 has 14 residues. The germline V gene encodes CDR1 MNHEY and CDR2 SMNVEV (reference sequence). CDR3 sequence reads: CASSFGSPTGELCF. In DNA, the CDR3 is TGTGCCAGCAGTTTCGGCAGTCCAACCGGGGAGCTGTGTTTT.

In its sample, this clonotype was seen many times. This chain links TRBV29-1 with TRBJ1-1; TRBD1 agrees at 8 bases. The CDR3 loop spans 14 amino acids. V was clipped by 0 bases and J by 4 bases; unmatched bases: 4. Germline values: CDR1 SQVTM, CDR2 ANQGSEA. In nucleotides, the CDR3 is TGCAGCGTTGAAGACAGGGGGCGGACCACTGAAGCTTTCTTT. Its protein is CSVEDRGRTTEAFF.

This chain joins TRBV2 and TRBJ2-5; 7 bases fit TRBD2. Germline V gene data show CDR1 as SNHLY and CDR2 as FYNNEI. The CDR3 is made up of 15 amino acids. The V gene end was trimmed by 3 bases and the J gene end by 4 bases; junction bases not matched to a gene: 8. As DNA, the CDR3 is TGTGCCAGCAGTGATGGGGACTACCCAACAGAGACCCAGTACTTC. It specifies CASSDGDYPTETQYF.

As regards this clonotype: This may stem from a read error, because a much larger clone lies one nucleotide away. This chain links TRBV21-1 with TRBJ1-6; the table's D call, TRBD1, has no DNA check behind it. TRBV21-1 corresponds to a pseudogene. CDR3 size: 20 residues. CDR3 loop: CASSKVGRQLRSSYNSPLPF. CDR3 nucleotides: TGTGCCAGCAGCAAAGTCGGGCGACAACTTAGGAGCTCCTATAATTCACCCCTCCCCTTT.

There are a few counts of this clonotype. J is TRBJ2-7 and V is TRBV3-1; 9 bases are shared with TRBD2. V was clipped by 4 bases and J by 7 bases; unmatched bases: 11. Germline V CDR1 and CDR2: LGHDT, YNNKEL (reference sequence). The CDR3 length is 15 residues. CDR3 nucleotides: TGTGCCAGCAGCCCTCCTAGCGGGGCGGTCTCTGAGCAGTACTTC. It codes for CASSPPSGAVSEQYF.

On this clonotype itself: Germline and junction disagree at one end, which may indicate a read error. The genes are TRBV7-9 and TRBJ1-3; weak D call: TRBD1 (5 bases). The CDR3 is 14 residues long. CDR1 SEHNR and CDR2 FQNEAQ come from the germline V gene (reference sequence). The CDR3 DNA follows: TGTGCCAGCTACGGGGGGTACTCTGGAAACGCCATATATTTT. Its protein product is CASYGGYSGNAIYF.

The table lists this clonotype with many counts. The rearrangement joins TRBV5-6 to TRBJ2-3; no firm D call. The germline V gene encodes CDR1 SGHDT and CDR2 YYEEEE. Trimming shortened V by 2 bases and J by 5 bases, and 12 bases separated the two germline ends. CDR3 size: 14 residues. The CDR3 nucleotides read TGTGCCAGCAGCTTCGGCGGATCACTAGATACGCAGTATTTT. Translation gives CASSFGGSLDTQYF.

This clonotype was detected a few times. V usage is TRBV30 and J usage is TRBJ1-2; 10 positions match TRBD1. The germline V gene encodes CDR1 GTSNPN and CDR2 SVGIG (reference sequence). V trimming: 5 bases; J trimming: 4 bases; junction bases outside the gene matches: 4. The CDR3 is 13 residues long. The DNA for the CDR3 is TGTGCCTGGGGGACAGGGGCTTTCTATGGCTACACCTTC. The encoded protein is CAWGTGAFYGYTF.

This chain joins TRBV19 and TRBJ2-7; D is undetermined. Germline V lookup: CDR1 LNHDA, CDR2 SQIVND (reference sequence). The CDR3 totals 13 residues. Trimming removed 4 bases at V and 3 bases at J, with 10 bases between. The CDR3 loop reads CASSTGPYYEQYF. CDR3 DNA: TGTGCCAGTAGTACCGGACCGTACTACGAGCAGTACTTC.

In regard to this clonotype: This clone may be a read error of a much larger clone one base away. The chain links TRBV5-1 to TRBJ2-3; tentative D call: TRBD1 (5 bases). The CDR3 has 13 residues. Germline CDR1 SGHRS, CDR2 YFSETQ. Written as DNA, the CDR3 is TGCGCCCGCAGCAAGGGGAGCACAGATACGCAGTATTTT. Amino acid sequence: CARSKGSTDTQYF.

The chain recombines TRBV28 with TRBJ2-3, with 9 bases aligning to TRBD1. The germline V gene encodes CDR1 MDHEN and CDR2 SYDVKM. After removal of 8 bases from V and 8 bases from J, the junction contained 8 bases not matched to a gene. This CDR3 contains 13 residues. DNA of the CDR3: TGTGCCAGCGGTCCCGGACAGGGGAGTACGCAGTATTTT. Protein product: CASGPGQGSTQYF.

This clonotype was detected a few times. This chain connects TRBV6-1 to TRBJ2-7; D unclear. The germline V gene encodes CDR1 MNHNS and CDR2 SASEGT. This CDR3 contains 16 residues. V lost 0 bases, J lost 3 bases, and 15 bases lay in between. CDR3 in amino acids: CASSEAVGWTYYEQYF. The CDR3 coding sequence is TGTGCCAGCAGTGAAGCTGTGGGTTGGACCTACTACGAGCAGTACTTC.

About this clonotype: One end of the junction does not line up with germline, which may come from a read error. The genes are TRBV12-3 or TRBV12-4 and TRBJ2-1; a possible D gene is TRBD1 (6 bases). The length of the CDR3 is 15 residues. The CDR3 nucleotides read TGTGCCAGCAGTTTCAAGACAGGACCTTACATTGAGCAGTTCTTC. It yields the protein CASSFKTGPYIEQFF.

There are a few counts of this clonotype. The chain joins TRBV7-9 to TRBJ2-2, with D unclear. CDR1 SEHNR and CDR2 FQNEAQ come from the germline V gene (reference sequence). Trimming pared 4 bases from V and 2 bases from J, leaving 14 bases between. CDR3 length: 16 amino acids. The chain's CDR3 is CASSSNRNSNTGELFF. DNA for the CDR3: TGTGCCAGCAGCTCCAACAGAAATTCTAACACCGGGGAGCTGTTTTTT.

This clonotype has at least ten counts. This rearrangement joins TRBV10-3 to TRBJ2-7; 8 bases align to TRBD1. The V segment lost 6 bases and the J segment 6 bases; nucleotides outside the gene matches: 4. CDR1 is ENHRY and CDR2 is SYGVKD in the germline V gene. CDR3 length: 12 amino acids. CDR3 nucleotides: TGTGCCATCAGGGACAGGGAAAGCGAGCAGTACTTC. Encoded protein: CAIRDRESEQYF.

The rearrangement uses TRBV2 and TRBJ2-3; D might be TRBD2 (6 bases). The CDR3 is 17 amino acids. V gave up 1 base and J gave up 1 base, with 15 bases separating them. Germline loops: CDR1 SNHLY, CDR2 FYNNEI. CDR3 coding DNA: TGTGCCAGCAGTGAAGTTGTTATTAGCGGTCGCACAGATACGCAGTATTTT. The encoded protein is CASSEVVISGRTDTQYF.

For this clonotype: The conserved closing phenylalanine or tryptophan is absent in this CDR3, likely reflecting a read error. J is TRBJ1-1 and V is TRBV7-2, with a tentative D call TRBD1 (6 bases). Trimming cost V 0 bases and J 5 bases, with 13 bases left between them. The CDR3 is made up of 15 amino acids. Germline CDR1 reads SGHTA; CDR2 reads FQGNSA. The CDR3 reads CASSLAYGQGTEAFS. The CDR3 coding sequence is TGTGCCAGCAGCTTAGCGTATGGGCAGGGGACTGAAGCTTTCTCT.

Only one count was recorded for this clonotype. The chain is built from TRBV7-9 and TRBJ2-7; D possibly corresponds to TRBD2 (6 bases). Germline V lookup: CDR1 SEHNR, CDR2 FQNEAQ (reference sequence). V was cut by 4 bases and J by 2 bases, with 18 bases left in between. CDR3 length equals 16 residues. This chain's CDR3 is CASSSLAGQRPYEQYF. In DNA form, the CDR3 reads TGTGCCAGCAGCTCTCTGGCGGGGCAGCGACCCTACGAGCAGTACTTC.

The chain has TRBV27 and TRBJ2-2; 9 bases are a match to TRBD2. Germline CDR1 MNHEY, CDR2 SMNVEV (reference sequence). This CDR3 has 15 amino acids. V was clipped by 5 bases and J by 8 bases; unmatched bases: 9. CDR3 residues: CASSPVSGRYGELFF. In DNA form, the CDR3 reads TGTGCCAGCAGTCCCGTAAGCGGGAGGTATGGGGAGCTGTTTTTT.

This clonotype appeared a few times. One base away lies a much larger clone, so this may be a sequencing read error. The chain links TRBV4-3 to TRBJ2-7; 7 bases line up with TRBD1. Per germline, CDR1 LGHNA and CDR2 YSLEER. The CDR3 runs 13 residues. As DNA, the CDR3 is TGCGCCAGCAGCCCGGGACAGTTCTACGAGCAGTGCTTC. It translates to CASSPGQFYEQCF.

The CDR3 coding sequence is TGTGCCAGCAGCCCAGCAGACGGTTACGAGCAGTACTTC. As protein: CASSPADGYEQYF. V and J are TRBV7-9 and TRBJ2-7; D unclear. V was cut by 5 bases and J by 4 bases, with 12 bases left in between. Germline assignment: CDR1 SEHNR and CDR2 FQNEAQ (reference sequence). The CDR3 has 13 amino acids.

This clonotype was seen a handful of times. One end of the junction varies from germline; a read error may be responsible. The chain uses TRBV29-1 and TRBJ2-1; D gene uncertain. There are 10 residues in the CDR3. Germline CDR1 is SQVTM and CDR2 is ANQGSEA. The CDR3 region has the DNA TGCAGCGTTCAGTACAGTGAGCAGTTCTTC. This translates into CSVQYSEQFF.

The table lists this clonotype with many counts. The chain is built from TRBV6-6 and TRBJ2-3; 13 nucleotides align to TRBD2. This CDR3 is 17 amino acids long. CDR1 and CDR2 (germline): MNHNY, SVGAGI (reference sequence). J lost 5 bases, V lost 4 bases, and 9 bases had no gene match. For the CDR3, the DNA is TGTGCCAGCAGTTTAACTAGCGGGAGGGCCGGAGTAGATACGCAGTATTTT. Protein product: CASSLTSGRAGVDTQYF.

This clonotype turned up a few times. V gene TRBV15 combines with J gene TRBJ2-3, with D unclear. Germline V CDR1 and CDR2: LNHNV, YYDKDF (reference sequence). V lost 3 bases to trimming and J lost 0 bases, with 1 base between them. The CDR3 consists of 12 residues. The CDR3 reads CATSRSTDTQYF. CDR3 DNA: TGTGCCACCAGCAGGAGCACAGATACGCAGTATTTT.